This record covers a single T cell receptor (beta chain). This clonotype has just a few counts. Its target antigen remains unknown. The record has no base qualities; no much larger clone is one base away. This record belongs to a study of identical twins (dated by TCRdb to 2016 to 2018). Background for the entire study: To test whether fetal clonotypes persist, this study deep-sequenced TCR alpha and beta repertoires from monozygotic twins, from unrelated adults of various ages, and from cord blood. Replicate twin experiments were performed at different times using different library preparation protocols to rule out contamination.

The study at large found these results: Abundant cord blood beta clonotypes carried fewer insertions; young adult naive repertoires showed a weaker similar trend, while memory repertoires showed none. Excess twin sharing in beta out-of-frame sequences was weaker because fewer shared sequences lowered the signal-to-noise ratio. Conclusions relied on cross-sectional statistical analysis, since the same donors could not be followed over many years. Out-of-frame TCR alpha sharing in monozygotic twins was systematically underestimated by recombination models, whereas sharing between unrelated individuals was in agreement with the recombination models. Compared with coincidental sharing between unrelated individuals, an excess of low generation-probability sequences was observed among out-of-frame TCR alpha sequences shared between twins. Zero-insertion analyses could be partly confounded by invariant T cells such as MAIT and iNKT, though diverse VJ usage argued against such confounding for most clonotypes.

All donors were healthy Caucasians. Three pairs of female monozygotic twins, all aged roughly 18 to 29 years, were included in the twin cohort. Peripheral blood mononuclear cells were used as the source from which RNA for TCR libraries was isolated. Library preparation employed 5' RACE. Sequencing instrument: Illumina HiSeq 2000. Template switching introduced a universal primer binding site; the final cDNA contained a unique molecular identifier, enabling accurate counting of TCR cDNA molecules. First-strand cDNA for TCR alpha and beta chains was synthesized from specific primers in the conserved constant-segment region. Each cDNA library was double barcoded, with a SMART-Mk sample barcode plus Illumina barcodes, to control for contamination. TruSeq adapter sequences and Illumina sample barcodes were added in two successive PCR steps. Sequencing of the TCR alpha and beta cDNA libraries was done on the Illumina HiSeq platform using custom primers. Per the source publication's procedure: MiGEC processed the raw reads to extract unique molecular identifiers, while MiXCR was used to determine the CDR3 positions. Recombination models were inferred per individual with the repgenHMM and IGoR tools using an EM algorithm. The analysis of shared clonotypes was done with the tcR package in R, with sharing normalized by the product of cloneset sizes. To study raw recombination without the effects of thymic and clonal selection, out-of-frame nonproductive sequences were analyzed. The raw public data were reprocessed by TCRdb itself: fastp quality trimming at Q25, MiXCR clonotype calling, in-frame beta chains only. Each entry merges the rows of one CDR3 protein and shows their most common DNA and genes. In this record, the V and J calls reflect TCRdb's handling and not the investigators' own analysis. The sample table lists around 960,000 distinct CDR3 sequences, approximately 13% of them with a count of one. Roughly 1.5% of the sample belongs to the ten largest clones.

The data also belong to a second study, concerning yellow fever vaccine responses in identical twins. As that second paper reports: The authors reported that the T cell response to vaccination in identical twins appeared partly convergent and partly personalized. Focusing on identical twins, the study followed the T cell clones that responded to the vaccine, and did so with precision.

The source of this sequence is a woman between 18 and 29 years old in good health. Sequenced material: PBMCs.

The DNA reads TGTGCCAGCAGTTACGCGGAGCTTGGAGAGACCCAGTACTTC. Protein translation: CASSYAELGETQYF. The rearranged segments are TRBV6-5 and TRBJ2-5; the D gene assignment is ambiguous. Reading the germline V gene gives CDR1 MNHEY and CDR2 SVGAGI. V loses 2 bases of germline sequence and J loses 4 bases, and the interval between the two ends is 11 bases. The CDR3 starts with the cysteine, ends with the phenylalanine, and has 14 residues. Only the CDR3 DNA is retained, 42 bases long and in frame from the first base.